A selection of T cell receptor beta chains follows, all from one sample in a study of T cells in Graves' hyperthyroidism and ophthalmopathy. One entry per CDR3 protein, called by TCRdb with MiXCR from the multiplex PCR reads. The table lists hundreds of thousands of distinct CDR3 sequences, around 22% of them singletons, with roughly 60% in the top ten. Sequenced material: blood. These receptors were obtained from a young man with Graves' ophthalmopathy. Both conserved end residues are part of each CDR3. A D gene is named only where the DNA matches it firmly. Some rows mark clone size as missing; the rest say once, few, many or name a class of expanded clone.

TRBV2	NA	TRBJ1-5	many	TGTGCCAGCAGTGGAGACGGTAGCAATCAGCCCCAGCATTTT	CASSGDGSNQPQHF
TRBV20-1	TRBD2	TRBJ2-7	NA	TGCAGTGCTTCTGCCGGGACTAGCGGGACCGACGAGCAGTACTTC	CSASAGTSGTDEQYF
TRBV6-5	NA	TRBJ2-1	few	TGTGCCAGCAGTTACAGATCCGGATTATACAATGAGCAGTTCTTC	CASSYRSGLYNEQFF
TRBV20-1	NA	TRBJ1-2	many	TGCAGTGCGGAACAGGGATGGGGCTACACCTTC	CSAEQGWGYTF
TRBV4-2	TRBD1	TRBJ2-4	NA	TGTGCCAGCAGCCCCCTGACAGGGAAATACATTCAGTACTTC	CASSPLTGKYIQYF
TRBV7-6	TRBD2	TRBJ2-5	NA	TGTGCCAGCAGCTTAGACGTGGGGGGGACTTTGAACTTC	CASSLDVGGTLNF
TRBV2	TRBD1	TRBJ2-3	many	TGTGCCAGCACGGGACAGGGTTCCCTAGATACGCAGTATTTT	CASTGQGSLDTQYF
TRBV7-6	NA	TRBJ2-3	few	TGTGCCAGCAGCTCCCTTTCGGGAGTGGATACGCAGTATTTT	CASSSLSGVDTQYF
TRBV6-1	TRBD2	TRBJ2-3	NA	TGTGCCAGCAGTAACAGAGCGGGAGGGCCAGGTACGCAGTATTTT	CASSNRAGGPGTQYF
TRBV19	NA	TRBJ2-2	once	TGTGCCAGTAGCGTCGACTCTGGGGAGCTGTTTTTT	CASSVDSGELFF
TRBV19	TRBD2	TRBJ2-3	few	TGTGCCAGTAGTAATCAGCGAGGGGCTAGCGGGAGTGCCGATACGCAGTATTTT	CASSNQRGASGSADTQYF
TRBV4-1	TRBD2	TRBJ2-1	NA	TGCGCCAGCAGCCAAGGAGTTTTGGGAGGGCGGGGGGATGAGCAGTTCTTC	CASSQGVLGGRGDEQFF
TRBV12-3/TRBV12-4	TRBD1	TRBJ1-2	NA	TGTGCCAGCAGTTCCGGGACAGCTGGTGATGGCTACACCTTC	CASSSGTAGDGYTF
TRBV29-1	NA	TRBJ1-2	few	TGCAGCGAATCACGGGGGGGTAACTATGGCTACACCTTC	CSESRGGNYGYTF
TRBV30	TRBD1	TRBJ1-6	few	TGTGCCTGGAGAAGGACAGGCCAACTAAATTCACCCCTCCACTTT	CAWRRTGQLNSPLHF
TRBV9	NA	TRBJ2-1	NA	TGTGCCAGCAGCGTTAGCCGCTACAATGAGCAGTTCTTC	CASSVSRYNEQFF
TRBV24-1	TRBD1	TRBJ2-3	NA	TGTGCCACCAACCGGGACAGGGGCGTCCCAGATACGCAGTATTTT	CATNRDRGVPDTQYF
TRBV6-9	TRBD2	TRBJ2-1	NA	TGTGCCAGCAGATTAGCGGGAGGGGGGTATGAGCAGTTCTTC	CASRLAGGGYEQFF
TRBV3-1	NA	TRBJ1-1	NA	TGTGCCAGCAGTCCCCTGGGGGCTGAAGCTTTCTTT	CASSPLGAEAFF
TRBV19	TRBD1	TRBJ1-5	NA	TGTGCCAGTAGACAAAACAGGGGGTCTTTTAGCAATCAGCCCCAGCATTTT	CASRQNRGSFSNQPQHF
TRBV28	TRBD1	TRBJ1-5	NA	TGTGCCAGCAGTTTGCGAGGGACAGGGGCCCGGCGGGGAAGCAATCAGCCCCAGCATTTT	CASSLRGTGARRGSNQPQHF
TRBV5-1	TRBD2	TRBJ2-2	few	TGCGCCAGCAGCAAGCAGCGGGGCACGAACACCGGGGAGCTGTTTTTT	CASSKQRGTNTGELFF
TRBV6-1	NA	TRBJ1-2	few	TGTGCCAGCAGTACCCCCGGGACATTATATGGCTACACCTTC	CASSTPGTLYGYTF
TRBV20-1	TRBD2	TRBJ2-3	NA	TGCAGTGCTGTGGGGGGGACAGATACGCAGTATTTT	CSAVGGTDTQYF
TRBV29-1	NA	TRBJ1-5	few	TGCAGCGTGGGCCAGGGCAATCAGCCCCAGCATTTT	CSVGQGNQPQHF
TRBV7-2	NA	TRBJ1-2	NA	TGTGCCAGCAGCCAGGTTCCTGGGACGCCGGACGGCTACACCTTC	CASSQVPGTPDGYTF
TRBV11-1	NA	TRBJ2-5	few	TGTGCCAGCAGATTGGACAACCAAGAGACCCAGTACTTC	CASRLDNQETQYF
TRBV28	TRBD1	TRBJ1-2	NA	TGTGCCAGCAGAGCCGACAGGGATAACTATGGCTACACCTTC	CASRADRDNYGYTF
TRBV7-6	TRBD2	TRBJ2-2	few	TGTGCCAGCAGCTTAGGAACTAGCGGGAACACCGGGGAGCTGTTTTTT	CASSLGTSGNTGELFF
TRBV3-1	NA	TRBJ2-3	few	TGTGCCAGCAGCCGATCGACAGGCGGGTACACAGATACGCAGTATTTT	CASSRSTGGYTDTQYF
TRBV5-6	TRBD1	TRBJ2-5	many	TGTGCCAGCAGCTTACAGGGGCAGGTAGAGACCCAGTACTTC	CASSLQGQVETQYF
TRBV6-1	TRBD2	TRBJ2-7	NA	TGTGCCAGCAGCCCAAGACTAGCGGGAGGCTACGAGCAGTACTTC	CASSPRLAGGYEQYF
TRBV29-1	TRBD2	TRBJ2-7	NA	TGCAGCGTTGGGGAGGGAATCAACGAGCAGTACTTC	CSVGEGINEQYF
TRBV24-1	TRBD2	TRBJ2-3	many	TGTGCCACCAGTGATACCCTCCGGGTTAGCGGGATGCCTCAAACAGATACGCAGTATTTT	CATSDTLRVSGMPQTDTQYF
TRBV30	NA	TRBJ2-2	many	TGTGCCTGGAGTGTAAGGACCGGGGAGCTGTTTTTT	CAWSVRTGELFF
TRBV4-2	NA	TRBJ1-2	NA	TGTGCCAGCAGCCAAGATTCGATGACAGCCTATGGCTACACCTTC	CASSQDSMTAYGYTF
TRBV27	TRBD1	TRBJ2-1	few	TGTGCCAGCAGTGTCCGGACAGGGGTCGTGAATGAGCAGTTCTTC	CASSVRTGVVNEQFF
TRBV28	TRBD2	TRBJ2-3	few	TGTGCCAGCAGTTTTCTCCGCGGGAGTAGCACGCAGTATTTT	CASSFLRGSSTQYF